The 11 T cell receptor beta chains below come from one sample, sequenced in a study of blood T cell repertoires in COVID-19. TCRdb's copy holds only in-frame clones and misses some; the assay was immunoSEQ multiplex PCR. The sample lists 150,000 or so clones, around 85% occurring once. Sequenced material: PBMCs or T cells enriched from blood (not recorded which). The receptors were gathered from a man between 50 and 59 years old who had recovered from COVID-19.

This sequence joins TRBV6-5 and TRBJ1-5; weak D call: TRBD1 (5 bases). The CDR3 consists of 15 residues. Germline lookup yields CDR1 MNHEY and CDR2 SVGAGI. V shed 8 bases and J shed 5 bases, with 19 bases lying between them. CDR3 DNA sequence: TGTGCCAGCGACGACGCGTCTTTGGGGCATCAGCCCCAGCATTTT. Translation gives CASDDASLGHQPQHF.

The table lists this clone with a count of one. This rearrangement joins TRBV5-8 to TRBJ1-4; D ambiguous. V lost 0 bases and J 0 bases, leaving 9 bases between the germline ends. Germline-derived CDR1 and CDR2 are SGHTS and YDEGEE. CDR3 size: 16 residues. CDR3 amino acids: CASSLGAAPTNEKLFF. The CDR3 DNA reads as TGTGCCAGCAGCTTGGGGGCCGCTCCAACTAATGAAAAACTGTTTTTT. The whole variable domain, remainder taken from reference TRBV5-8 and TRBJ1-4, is EAGVTQSPTHLIKTRGQQATLRCSPISGHTSVYWYQQALGLGLQFLLWYDEGEERNRGNFPPRFSGRQFPNYSSELNVNALELEDSALYLCASSLGAAPTNEKLFFGSGTQLSVL.

CDR3 DNA sequence: TGTGCCAGCAGTAAGTGGACAGGGGGTTATGAGACCCAGTACTTC. Translation: CASSKWTGGYETQYF. The chain is built from TRBV27 and TRBJ2-5; 10 positions match TRBD1. This CDR3 is 15 amino acids long. Germline CDR1 reads MNHEY; CDR2 reads SMNVEV (reference sequence). V was pared by 5 bases and J by 5 bases, with 8 bases of the junction left unmatched.

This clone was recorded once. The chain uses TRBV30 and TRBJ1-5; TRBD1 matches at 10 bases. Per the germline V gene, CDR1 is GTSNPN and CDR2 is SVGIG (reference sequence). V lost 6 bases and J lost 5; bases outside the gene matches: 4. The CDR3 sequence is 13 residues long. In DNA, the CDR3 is TGTGCCTGCGGGACAGGGGATGATCAGCCCCAGCATTTT. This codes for CACGTGDDQPQHF.

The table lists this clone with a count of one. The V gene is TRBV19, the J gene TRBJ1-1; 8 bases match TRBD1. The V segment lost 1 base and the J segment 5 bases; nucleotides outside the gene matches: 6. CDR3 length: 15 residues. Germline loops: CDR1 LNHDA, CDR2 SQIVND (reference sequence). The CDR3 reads CASSIGTGRRTEAFF. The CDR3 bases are TGTGCCAGTAGTATAGGGACAGGGAGGCGGACTGAAGCTTTCTTT. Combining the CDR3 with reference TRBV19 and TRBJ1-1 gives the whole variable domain DGGITQSPKYLFRKEGQNVTLSCEQNLNHDAMYWYRQDPGQGLRLIYYSQIVNDFQKGDIAEGYSVSREKKESFPLTVTSAQKNPTAFYLCASSIGTGRRTEAFFGQGTRLTVV.

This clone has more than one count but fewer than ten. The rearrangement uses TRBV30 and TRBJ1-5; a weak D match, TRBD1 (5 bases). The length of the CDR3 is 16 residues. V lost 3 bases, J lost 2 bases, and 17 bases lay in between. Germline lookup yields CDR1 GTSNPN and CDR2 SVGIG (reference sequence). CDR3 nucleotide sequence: TGTGCCTGGAGCGTAGGCCGGTTGGGGCGCAATCAGCCCCAGCATTTT. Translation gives CAWSVGRLGRNQPQHF. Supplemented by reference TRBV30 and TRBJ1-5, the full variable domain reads SQTIHQWPATLVQPVGSPLSLECTVEGTSNPNLYWYRQAAGRGLQLLFYSVGIGQISSEVPQNLSASRPQDRQFILSSKKLLLSDSGFYLCAWSVGRLGRNQPQHFGDGTRLSIL.

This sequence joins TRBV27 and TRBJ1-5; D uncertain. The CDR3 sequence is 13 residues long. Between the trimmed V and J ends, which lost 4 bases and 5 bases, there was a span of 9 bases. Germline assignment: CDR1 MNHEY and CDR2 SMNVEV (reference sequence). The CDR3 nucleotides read TGTGCCAGCAGTTCCGTCCCAGATCAGCCCCAGCATTTT. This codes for CASSSVPDQPQHF.

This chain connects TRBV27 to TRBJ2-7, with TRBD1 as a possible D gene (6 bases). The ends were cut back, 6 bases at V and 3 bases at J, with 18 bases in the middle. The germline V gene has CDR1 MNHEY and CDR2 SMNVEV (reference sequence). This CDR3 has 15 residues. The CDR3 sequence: CASSVRAGEIYEQYF. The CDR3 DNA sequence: TGTGCCAGCAGCGTAAGGGCAGGGGAGATCTACGAGCAGTACTTC.

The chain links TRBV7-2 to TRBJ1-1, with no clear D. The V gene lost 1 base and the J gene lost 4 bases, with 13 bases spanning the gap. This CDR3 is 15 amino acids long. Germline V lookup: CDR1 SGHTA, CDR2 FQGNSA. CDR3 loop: CASSLGAGPGTEAFF. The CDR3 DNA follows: TGTGCCAGCAGCTTAGGGGCGGGCCCGGGCACTGAAGCTTTCTTT.

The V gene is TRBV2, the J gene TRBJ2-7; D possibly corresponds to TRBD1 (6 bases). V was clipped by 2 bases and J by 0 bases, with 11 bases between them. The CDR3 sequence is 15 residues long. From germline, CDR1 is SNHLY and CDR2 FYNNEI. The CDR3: CASSEQGLSSYEQYF. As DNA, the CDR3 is TGTGCCAGCAGTGAACAGGGGCTAAGCTCCTACGAGCAGTACTTC.

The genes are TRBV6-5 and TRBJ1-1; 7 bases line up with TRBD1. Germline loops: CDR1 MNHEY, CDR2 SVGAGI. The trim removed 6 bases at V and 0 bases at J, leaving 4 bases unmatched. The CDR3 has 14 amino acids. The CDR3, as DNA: TGTGCCAGCAGGGAGACAGGGATGAACACTGAAGCTTTCTTT. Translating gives CASRETGMNTEAFF.